This passage covers 5 T cell receptor beta chains from one sample sequenced in a study of shared clonotypes between healthy human individuals. The data were produced by immunoSEQ multiplex PCR, yet TCRdb's version contains in-frame clones alone and is incomplete. The table records fewer than 400,000 clones, 74% of them present only once. Sequenced material: memory CD4+ T cells sorted from blood. Described subset: CD45RA-negative fraction. The receptor set was obtained from a man younger than 45 in good health.

Here the CDR3 reads CASRSYRGRNTEAFF. DNA of the CDR3: TGTGCCAGCAGATCTTACAGGGGGCGTAACACTGAAGCTTTCTTT. The V gene is TRBV6-5, the J gene TRBJ1-1; 9 nucleotides line up with TRBD1. The ends lost 6 bases at V and 2 bases at J; junction bases unmatched: 7. This CDR3 region has 15 residues. CDR1 is MNHEY and CDR2 is SVGAGI in the germline V gene.

The count of this clone is one. V and J are TRBV6-6 and TRBJ2-5; tentative D call: TRBD1 (6 bases). V dropped 6 bases and J dropped 4 bases, with 15 bases sitting between them. Germline CDR1 and CDR2: MNHNY and SVGAGI (reference sequence). The CDR3 is made up of 14 amino acids. In DNA form, the CDR3 reads TGTGCCAGCAGCCACAGGGATCGGAGAGAGACCCAGTACTTC. Translating gives CASSHRDRRETQYF.

This clone has a single count. The same CDR3 also results from other DNA sequences found in this sample. CDR3 sequence reads: CAWTSGGYEQYF. The DNA of the CDR3 is TGTGCCTGGACTAGCGGGGGTTACGAGCAGTACTTC. This chain links TRBV30 with TRBJ2-7, with 10 bases matching TRBD2. Germline assignment: CDR1 GTSNPN and CDR2 SVGIG (reference sequence). The junction had 1 base not matched to a gene; V was cut back by 4 bases and J by 4 bases. There are 12 residues in the CDR3.

The gene calls are TRBV2 and TRBJ2-7, with 9 bases aligning to TRBD2. The J segment lost 9 bases and the V segment lost 6 bases, leaving 18 bases of the junction unmatched. Germline V CDR1 and CDR2: SNHLY, FYNNEI. The CDR3 has 16 amino acids. The CDR3 spells CASRATGTSLVTGQYF. The CDR3 DNA is TGTGCCAGCAGAGCTACCGGGACTAGCCTTGTAACGGGGCAGTACTTC.

This clone was observed a single time. The chain combines TRBV2 with TRBJ2-5; D call uncertain. The CDR3 is made up of 12 amino acids. V was shortened by 5 bases and J by 0 bases, with 4 bases between the two germline ends. Germline V gene lookup returns CDR1 SNHLY and CDR2 FYNNEI. The DNA of the CDR3 is TGTGCCAGCAGTCGGTACCAAGAGACCCAGTACTTC. Protein: CASSRYQETQYF.